This T cell receptor beta chain appears in the sequencing data of a study of regulatory T cells in long-lasting Graves disease (dated by TCRdb to the early 2020s). In terms of the full investigation: Persistent Graves' disease was defined as antithyroid drug treatment for over 5 years with persistently positive TSH receptor autoantibodies. This study used TCR sequencing and RNA sequencing of peripheral blood to compare persistent Graves' disease patients against newly diagnosed Graves' disease patients. The study was registered as a clinical trial and conducted in China. TCR sequencing covered some 13 persistent and some 20 newly diagnosed Graves' disease patients, around 35 samples in total. Antithyroid drugs had been taken for 8.5 to 12 years on average by persistent Graves' disease patients in the clinical cohort.

The method behind the library was multiplex PCR. The instrument given in TCRdb is Illumina HiSeq 4000. CDR3 regions were amplified by Arm-PCR with iRepertoire HTBI primers to construct TCR beta libraries. Gel purification was performed on PCR products prior to sequencing. As for the authors' bioinformatics: Gene usage analysis of CDR3 amino acid clonotypes used the 55 to 65 TRBV and about 15 TRBJ segments found across samples. Filtered high-quality paired reads were merged into contigs using COPE and FqMerger. BLAST was used to align contigs to IMGT TRBV, TRBD and TRBJ reference genes, with CDR3 defined following IMGT. Highly expanded clones were defined as clonotypes with a frequency above 0.1%. Shannon entropy was used to measure repertoire diversity, and the Gini coefficient was used to measure V-J evenness. A clonotype found in more than one individual was treated as public. TCRdb cleaned the public reads at Q25 with fastp, built clones with MiXCR and kept in-frame beta chains. Identical CDR3 protein sequences are pooled into one entry, listed with their most common genes and DNA. TCRdb's processing, not the authors', yielded these V and J calls. The sample yields more than 650,000 distinct CDR3 sequences; about 30% were counted once. 40% to 50% of the sample is taken by the ten largest.

On this clonotype itself: There is no known antigen for this receptor. No base-level quality is on record; no much larger clone is a single base apart.

Trimmed from V: 3 bases; trimmed from J: 5 bases; junction bases lacking a gene match: 7. From its cysteine to its phenylalanine, the CDR3 spans 14 amino acids. Just the 42-base CDR3 DNA is kept, in frame starting at base 1. CDR1 and CDR2 (DFQATT, SNEGSKA) derive from the germline V gene (reference sequence). Read against the paper, the sample's time point label means: persistent/refractory GD, antithyroid drugs over 5 years with positive TRAb. For both TCR sequencing and RNA sequencing, RNA was extracted from PBMCs using TRIzol. The diagnosis of Graves' disease followed American Thyroid Association guidelines. Patients for the study were recruited at an endocrinology department in Xi'an, China. From each patient, about 9 milliliters of peripheral blood was collected into an EDTA anticoagulant tube. PBMCs were isolated by Ficoll Paque Plus density gradient separation without further T cell sorting. An Agilent 2100 Bioanalyzer and agarose gel were used to assess RNA quality, and a NanoDrop 2000 was used to measure RNA concentration.

The research as a whole found: The authors acknowledged the small sample size as a limitation that may reduce accuracy. Compared with newly diagnosed patients, patients with persistent Graves' disease had lower TCR Shannon entropy and fewer highly expanded clones, which suggests clonal expansion. The study examined only peripheral blood because the primary lesion, thyroid tissue, could not be accessed. More public clonotypes were shared among persistent patients (fewer than 3,000) than among newly diagnosed patients (roughly 1,000). Only the TCR beta chain was sequenced and analyzed. Preferential use of TRBV28, TRBJ1-2 and TRBJ2-5 was observed in persistent disease, whereas TRBV20-1 and TRBJ2-1 were favored in newly diagnosed disease.

The clonotype originates from a female donor with Graves disease. The chain joins TRBV20-1 to TRBJ1-5, and TRBD1 aligns with 7 junction nucleotides. The input for sequencing was peripheral blood mononuclear cells (PBMCs), taken when the disease was refractory, from a patient treated with antithyroid drugs. The nucleotide sequence is TGCAGTGCTAGCCCCCCAGGGGGAGATCAGCCCCAGCATTTT. Its amino acids are CSASPPGGDQPQHF.